This T cell receptor beta chain was identified during a study of Ad26.COV2.S vaccination and SARS-CoV-2 variants. Study-level findings and limits: Vaccinated and placebo-treated recipients had similar non-spike TCR breadth. Quantification of TCR breadth and depth may have yielded underestimates of total T cell responses. Following vaccination, spike-specific CD8+ and CD4+ T cell responses reportedly exhibited substantial breadth. Vaccine recipients surpassed placebo recipients in spike-specific TCR breadth.

On this clone itself: The antigen is unknown.

CDR3 length equals 13 residues. Germline V gene sequence: CDR1 SGHTA, CDR2 FQGNSA. V dropped 2 bases and J dropped 9 bases, with 11 bases sitting between them. Using immunoSEQ multiplex PCR, the repertoire was profiled, and TCRdb retains in-frame clones only, with some absent. This repertoire shows over 85,000 clones, around three quarters found once; its top ten account for roughly 17%. V gene TRBV7-2 combines with J gene TRBJ2-1, with D hard to call. The source material was peripheral blood, sampled after recovery from COVID-19. The TCR comes from a human donor who had recovered from COVID-19. CDR3 sequence reads: CASSLPQASEQFF. CDR3 nucleotide sequence: TGTGCCAGCAGCTTACCCCAGGCCAGTGAGCAGTTCTTC.